Given below is one T cell receptor beta chain in context. This entry is derived from a study of blood T cell repertoires in COVID-19. In the study overall: Samples of COVID-19 (acute and convalescent) were obtained from the United States, Italy and Spain. In each case, the material was cDNA or gDNA derived from T cells, B-cell-depleted T cells, or PBMCs.

The CDR3 is 16 amino acids. With 5 bases clipped from V and 3 bases from J, the junction kept 8 bases outside the gene matches. Germline V gene lookup returns CDR1 SGHTA and CDR2 FQGNSA. As processed by the authors: Scientists estimated how many nucleated cells there were by amplifying reference gene primers. TCRdb keeps only in-frame clones here, not all; method: immunoSEQ multiplex PCR. The V and J calls and clone size are taken from that table; D and trimming were inferred from the DNA. The sample yields 240,000 or so clones, approximately 86% seen once. Participants reported their clinical history, and cohort assignment relied on those reports.

The chain employs TRBV7-2 and TRBJ2-5; TRBD2 matches 11 bases. Input material: PBMCs or T cells enriched from blood (not recorded which). The receptor was isolated from a woman in her thirties or forties with acute COVID-19. The CDR3 bases are TGTGCCAGCAGCCGTGGGGGACTAGCGGAGGAAGAGACCCAGTACTTC. It codes for CASSRGGLAEEETQYF.